The 30 T cell receptor beta chains below all came from one sample that was sequenced in a study of shared clonotypes between healthy human individuals. Data came from immunoSEQ multiplex PCR; TCRdb stores just in-frame clones and leaves some out. The sample lists under 850,000 clones; roughly 92% were seen once. CD45RO-negative, CCR7-positively selected cells formed the naive CD8 fraction, excluding terminally differentiated effector memory CD45RA+ cells. The sequenced sample was naive CD8+ T cells sorted from blood. Receptors were obtained from a man younger than 40 in good health.

This clone was detected only once. The chain carries TRBV11-2 and TRBJ2-5, with D unclear. Per germline, CDR1 SGHAT and CDR2 FQNNGV. Deletions cut 3 bases from V and 5 bases from J, with 7 bases between. The CDR3 covers 12 residues. This CDR3 is CASSFSGETQYF. CDR3 nucleotide sequence: TGTGCCAGCAGCTTCTCGGGTGAGACCCAGTACTTC.

This clone was observed a handful of times. The rearrangement links TRBV27 to TRBJ2-1; maybe TRBD2 (7 bases). V gave up 6 bases and J gave up 6 bases, with 15 bases separating them. The CDR3 spans 14 residues. Germline assignment: CDR1 MNHEY and CDR2 SMNVEV (reference sequence). The CDR3 region has the DNA TGTGCCAGCAGCCCCAAGAGGGGGGGCAATGAGCAGTTCTTC. This encodes CASSPKRGGNEQFF.

J is TRBJ1-1 and V is TRBV29-1; tentatively, D is TRBD1 (5 bases). The length of the CDR3 is 17 residues. Germline lookup yields CDR1 SQVTM and CDR2 ANQGSEA. V lost 6 bases to trimming and J lost 4 bases, with 27 bases between them. In DNA form, the CDR3 reads TGCAGCGTAGCCGGTACCCCCGGGACGGGGATGATCACTGAAGCTTTCTTT. Translating it yields CSVAGTPGTGMITEAFF.

The chain combines TRBV27 with TRBJ2-5; possibly TRBD1 or TRBD2 for D (5 bases each). V lost 5 bases and J 5 bases, leaving 18 bases between the germline ends. The CDR3 has 15 residues. Germline-derived CDR1 and CDR2 are MNHEY and SMNVEV (reference sequence). CDR3 nucleotide sequence: TGTGCCAGCAGTCCCCGGGACGCTCGTAGGGAGACCCAGTACTTC. Its protein product is CASSPRDARRETQYF.

The chain is built from TRBV10-3 and TRBJ2-2; TRBD1 might be the D (5 bases). V dropped 6 bases and J dropped 8 bases, with 13 bases sitting between them. The CDR3 sequence is 13 residues long. CDR1 and CDR2 (germline): ENHRY, SYGVKD. CDR3: CAIRAGNLGELFF. In nucleotides, the CDR3 is TGTGCCATCAGGGCAGGGAATTTAGGGGAGCTGTTTTTT.

This clone appeared a few times. The V gene is TRBV2, the J gene TRBJ1-1, with D unclear. CDR3 size: 12 residues. Germline loops: CDR1 SNHLY, CDR2 FYNNEI. Trimming shortened V by 4 bases and J by 11 bases, and 14 bases separated the two germline ends. CDR3 region: CASSGVEAGAFF. CDR3 coding DNA: TGTGCCAGCAGTGGGGTGGAGGCCGGGGCTTTCTTT.

J is TRBJ2-1 and V is TRBV5-4; D not certain. V shed 0 bases and J shed 8 bases, with 6 bases lying between them. The CDR3 is 12 residues long. In germline, CDR1 is SGHNT, CDR2 YYREEE (reference sequence). The CDR3 DNA is TGTGCCAGCAGCTTGGGTCAGTATGAGCAGTTCTTC. Its translation: CASSLGQYEQFF.

This clone was observed once. This rearrangement joins TRBV27 to TRBJ2-1; D is ambiguous. This CDR3 region has 13 residues. Germline V gene lookup returns CDR1 MNHEY and CDR2 SMNVEV (reference sequence). Trimming removed 5 bases from V and 5 bases from J, with 10 bases in between. Here the CDR3 reads CASSENLDNEQFF. In DNA, the CDR3 is TGTGCCAGCAGTGAAAACTTAGACAATGAGCAGTTCTTC.

The rearrangement joins TRBV13 to TRBJ2-7; TRBD1 matches 9 bases. The CDR3 is 17 residues long. V shed 4 bases and J 4 bases; nucleotides not matched to a gene: 14. Looked up from germline, CDR1 is PRHDT and CDR2 is FYEKMQ (reference sequence). CDR3 DNA sequence: TGTGCCAGCAGCTCAGAGCCGAAGACAGGGGGTACGTACGAGCAGTACTTC. The encoded protein is CASSSEPKTGGTYEQYF. The whole variable domain, remainder taken from reference TRBV13 and TRBJ2-7, is AAGVIQSPRHLIKEKRETATLKCYPIPRHDTVYWYQQGPGQDPQFLISFYEKMQSDKGSIPDRFSAQQFSDYHSELNMSSLELGDSALYFCASSSEPKTGGTYEQYFGPGTRLTVT.

CDR3 residues: CASSLRLMGLASDTQYF. CDR3 bases: TGTGCCAGCAGTTTACGACTGATGGGACTAGCTTCAGATACGCAGTATTTT. The V and J genes are TRBV28 and TRBJ2-3; 9 bases align to TRBD2. The germline V gene has CDR1 MDHEN and CDR2 SYDVKM. This CDR3 has 17 residues. V was clipped by 2 bases and J by 4 bases; unmatched bases: 10. The full variable domain, with the rest looked up from reference TRBV28 and TRBJ2-3, is DVKVTQSSRYLVKRTGEKVFLECVQDMDHENMFWYRQDPGLGLRLIYFSYDVKMKEKGDIPEGYSVSREKKERFSLILESASTNQTSMYLCASSLRLMGLASDTQYFGPGTRLTVL.

This rearrangement joins TRBV29-1 to TRBJ2-3, with D tentatively TRBD1 or TRBD2 (6 bases each). There are 13 residues in the CDR3. Germline V lookup: CDR1 SQVTM, CDR2 ANQGSEA. V lost 6 bases and J lost 2, with 12 bases in between. The CDR3 DNA reads as TGCAGCGTGGCCGGGGGCTTCACAGATACGCAGTATTTT. Amino acid sequence: CSVAGGFTDTQYF.

A note on this clone: Within the sample, other DNA sequences also encode this same CDR3. This sequence joins TRBV4-3 and TRBJ2-7, with D uncertain. This CDR3 is 13 amino acids long. V lost 0 bases and J lost 3, with 6 bases in between. CDR1 is LGHNA, CDR2 YSLEER, per germline. In DNA, the CDR3 is TGCGCCAGCAGCCAAGATTCGAGCTACGAGCAGTACTTC. This codes for CASSQDSSYEQYF.

CDR3 coding DNA: TGCAGCGTTGAACTGGGGGCTGGAGGCACAGATACGCAGTATTTT. As protein: CSVELGAGGTDTQYF. V is TRBV29-1 and J is TRBJ2-3, with a tentative D call TRBD1 (6 bases). V was pared by 2 bases and J by 1 base, with 13 bases between. The CDR3 covers 15 residues. Germline assignment: CDR1 SQVTM and CDR2 ANQGSEA.

A single count supports this clone. This chain joins TRBV29-1 and TRBJ2-7; 16 positions match TRBD2. The CDR3 consists of 16 residues. The junction had 6 bases not matched to a gene; V was cut back by 6 bases and J by 1 base. Germline-derived CDR1 and CDR2 are SQVTM and ANQGSEA. In DNA, the CDR3 is TGCAGCGTCCCCGGGACTAGCGGGAGGGGTTCCTACGAGCAGTACTTC. Protein product: CSVPGTSGRGSYEQYF.

This chain connects TRBV9 to TRBJ2-7; TRBD2 agrees at 9 bases. The CDR3 has 15 amino acids. The J segment lost 0 bases and the V segment lost 4 bases, leaving 5 bases of the junction unmatched. Germline assignment: CDR1 SGDLS and CDR2 YYNGEE. DNA for the CDR3: TGTGCCAGCAGCCTGGGTAGCGGGAGCTCCTACGAGCAGTACTTC. Its translation: CASSLGSGSSYEQYF.

The chain couples TRBV28 to TRBJ2-3; 9 nucleotides align to TRBD2. V lost 3 bases, J lost 2 bases, and 6 bases stayed unmatched. Per the germline V gene, CDR1 is MDHEN and CDR2 is SYDVKM. The CDR3 totals 16 residues. In nucleotides, the CDR3 is TGTGCCAGCAGTTTTATTGCGGGAGGGATCACAGATACGCAGTATTTT. This translates into CASSFIAGGITDTQYF.

The rearrangement uses TRBV7-2 and TRBJ1-1; no reliable D call. Germline-derived CDR1 and CDR2 are SGHTA and FQGNSA. Trimming stripped 2 bases from V and 1 base from J, with 8 bases between. The CDR3 has 14 amino acids. The CDR3 here is CASSLTPRNTEAFF. CDR3 coding DNA: TGTGCCAGCAGCTTAACCCCTAGGAACACTGAAGCTTTCTTT.

The chain employs TRBV11-2 and TRBJ2-7, with 11 bases fitting TRBD2. V trimming: 5 bases; J trimming: 4 bases; junction bases outside the gene matches: 7. The CDR3 loop spans 15 amino acids. The germline V gene has CDR1 SGHAT and CDR2 FQNNGV. CDR3 coding DNA: TGTGCCAGCAGCCAAGGGCCTAGCGGGGGGTACGAGCAGTACTTC. It encodes CASSQGPSGGYEQYF.

The chain uses TRBV5-4 and TRBJ2-2; 9 nucleotides align to TRBD1. CDR3 length: 14 residues. Germline lookup yields CDR1 SGHNT and CDR2 YYREEE (reference sequence). After removal of 5 bases from V and 7 bases from J, the junction contained 6 bases not matched to a gene. This chain's CDR3 is CASREQGADGELFF. The CDR3 coding sequence is TGTGCCAGCAGGGAACAGGGGGCCGACGGGGAGCTGTTTTTT.

The sample holds one count of this clone. The genes are TRBV4-2 and TRBJ1-1; D remains unclear. V lost 3 bases and J 3 bases, leaving 14 bases between the germline ends. CDR1 and CDR2 (germline): LGHNA, YNFKEQ. The CDR3 has 15 residues. This chain's CDR3 is CASSQIEREYTEAFF. In nucleotides, the CDR3 is TGTGCCAGCAGCCAGATAGAGAGGGAGTACACTGAAGCTTTCTTT.

This chain connects TRBV27 to TRBJ2-1; a possible D gene is TRBD2 (6 bases). In germline, CDR1 is MNHEY, CDR2 SMNVEV (reference sequence). The CDR3 sequence is 16 residues long. The ends were cut back, 6 bases at V and 0 bases at J, with 15 bases in the middle. The CDR3 loop reads CASRSLALSSYNEQFF. Written as DNA, the CDR3 is TGTGCCAGCAGGTCACTAGCTTTGAGCTCCTACAATGAGCAGTTCTTC.

V usage is TRBV28 and J usage is TRBJ2-7, with D unresolved. In germline, CDR1 is MDHEN, CDR2 SYDVKM. The CDR3 contains 14 residues. Between the trimmed V and J ends, which lost 8 bases and 5 bases, there was a span of 19 bases. CDR3 amino acids: CASRDSLVSHEQYF. The CDR3 DNA reads TGTGCCAGCCGAGATTCCTTAGTGTCCCACGAGCAGTACTTC.

The chain joins TRBV5-1 to TRBJ2-1, with 9 bases aligning to TRBD1. J gave up 7 bases and V 4 bases, and 9 bases lay outside the gene matches. This CDR3 region has 15 residues. Per the germline V gene, CDR1 is SGHRS and CDR2 is YFSETQ. This chain's CDR3 is CASSDRDRALNEQFF. The CDR3 bases are TGCGCCAGCAGCGACCGGGACAGGGCTCTGAATGAGCAGTTCTTC.

The chain is built from TRBV30 and TRBJ1-1, with 8 bases aligning to TRBD1. V shed 4 bases, J shed 10 bases, and the junction held 5 bases outside the gene matches. CDR3 length: 11 residues. CDR1 and CDR2 from the germline V gene are GTSNPN and SVGIG (reference sequence). CDR3 amino acids: CAWTGGGAAFF. The CDR3, as DNA: TGTGCCTGGACAGGGGGCGGTGCAGCTTTCTTT.

The chain recombines TRBV9 with TRBJ2-1, with D perhaps TRBD2 (6 bases). CDR3 length equals 18 residues. Germline assignment: CDR1 SGDLS and CDR2 YYNGEE. V was trimmed by 0 bases and J by 3 bases, leaving 19 bases between them. The CDR3 here is CASSVDWWRREDYNEQFF. As DNA, the CDR3 is TGTGCCAGCAGCGTAGATTGGTGGAGGAGGGAGGACTACAATGAGCAGTTCTTC. Full variable domain (missing parts from reference TRBV9 and TRBJ2-1): DSGVTQTPKHLITATGQRVTLRCSPRSGDLSVYWYQQSLDQGLQFLIQYYNGEERAKGNILERFSAQQFPDLHSELNLSSLELGDSALYFCASSVDWWRREDYNEQFFGPGTRLTVL.

V is TRBV9 and J is TRBJ2-1, with 10 bases lining up with TRBD2. Trimming took 0 bases from V and 12 from J; bases not matched to a gene: 9. This CDR3 is 15 amino acids long. Germline-derived CDR1 and CDR2 are SGDLS and YYNGEE. CDR3 DNA sequence: TGTGCCAGCAGCGTAGAGGCTAGCGGGGGCAAATTGCAGTTCTTC. This gives the protein CASSVEASGGKLQFF. Drawing the rest from reference TRBV9 and TRBJ2-1, the complete variable domain is DSGVTQTPKHLITATGQRVTLRCSPRSGDLSVYWYQQSLDQGLQFLIQYYNGEERAKGNILERFSAQQFPDLHSELNLSSLELGDSALYFCASSVEASGGKLQFFGPGTRLTVL.

The chain combines TRBV27 with TRBJ1-1; a weak D match, TRBD1 (6 bases). The CDR3 runs to 14 residues. The V end lost 4 bases, the J end lost 3 bases, and 12 bases lay between the germline ends. Germline V gene sequence: CDR1 MNHEY, CDR2 SMNVEV (reference sequence). The CDR3 DNA is TGTGCCAGCAGTTCGTTAGAGGGGGACACTGAAGCTTTCTTT. Its translation: CASSSLEGDTEAFF.

The chain couples TRBV7-2 to TRBJ1-5, with a tentative D call TRBD1 (5 bases). This CDR3 has 15 amino acids. Germline CDR1 and CDR2: SGHTA and FQGNSA. V lost 1 base and J lost 2, with 9 bases in between. The CDR3 loop reads CASSLDRRGNQPQHF. CDR3 DNA: TGTGCCAGCAGCTTAGACAGGCGGGGCAATCAGCCCCAGCATTTT.

V and J are TRBV27 and TRBJ2-1; the match to TRBD1 covers 8 bases. Looked up from germline, CDR1 is MNHEY and CDR2 is SMNVEV (reference sequence). The CDR3 totals 15 residues. The V segment lost 3 bases and the J segment 6 bases; nucleotides outside the gene matches: 7. The DNA of the CDR3 is TGTGCCAGCAGTTTCAGACAGGGGACCTTCAATGAGCAGTTCTTC. It yields the protein CASSFRQGTFNEQFF.

A word on this clone: Mismatch with germline at one junction end may stem from a read error. The chain is built from TRBV19 and TRBJ2-7, with D possibly being TRBD2 (6 bases). In germline, CDR1 is LNHDA, CDR2 SQIVND (reference sequence). This CDR3 spans 14 amino acids. The CDR3, as DNA: TGTGCCACTAGTTGGGGTAGCGGCACCTACGAGCAGTACTTC. It encodes CATSWGSGTYEQYF. The full variable domain, in which reference TRBV19 and TRBJ2-7 provide the parts outside the CDR3, is DGGITQSPKYLFRKEGQNVTLSCEQNLNHDAMYWYRQDPGQGLRLIYYSQIVNDFQKGDIAEGYSVSREKKESFPLTVTSAQKNPTAFYLCATSWGSGTYEQYFGPGTRLTVT.